Sequencing of this T cell receptor (beta chain) was carried out in a study of a mutant IDH1 vaccine in newly diagnosed glioma. Study as a whole: Radiotherapy alone preceded vaccination by 4-6 weeks; alternatively, vaccination started with temozolomide cycles.

Study-wide results and limits: Pseudoprogression appeared unlinked to shifts in leading peripheral T cell clonotypes.

Sample time point: week 11, during vaccination. Vaccination used 300 ug of mutant IDH1 20-mer peptide per dose, with topical imiquimod. The CDR3 is 13 amino acids. The germline gives CDR1 MNHEY, CDR2 SVGAGI. V dropped 7 bases and J dropped 2 bases, with 12 bases sitting between them. The protocol was immunoSEQ multiplex PCR, while the TCRdb copy is restricted to in-frame clones and leaves out a portion. The sample has tens of thousands of clones, nearly 90% seen once. Regarding this clone: Its antigen is undetermined.

The sequencing here drew on PBMCs, taken from a glioma patient whose treatment included an IDH1 peptide vaccine. This TCR derives from a man between 18 and 29 years old with glioma. The J gene is TRBJ2-7, the V gene TRBV6-5; D remains unclear. The CDR3 nucleotides read TGTGCCAGCAATGACCCTAATACCTACGAGCAGTACTTC. This translates into CASNDPNTYEQYF.